The T cell receptor beta chain under discussion was sequenced for a study of shared clonotypes between healthy human individuals. Study observations and caveats: It was expected that sequencing depth would affect clonotype sharing among donors. Across a handful of donors, naive CD4 shared roughly 5%, naive CD8 more than 3%, memory CD4 more than 2%, memory CD8 0.35% to 0.5%. Memory subsets generally showed lower estimated richness than naive subsets.

The table lists this clone with a count of one. Its antigen is as yet unknown. With V trimmed by 2 bases and J by 3 bases, 9 bases remained unmatched. The CDR3 spans 16 residues. Germline CDR1 is MNHNS and CDR2 is SASEGT. Each of the donors was a healthy adult who was HIV-negative and had not had a recent acute infection or vaccination. The method was immunoSEQ multiplex PCR; TCRdb's version includes in-frame clones alone and lacks a portion of them. The profile shows 2 million to 3 million clones, 90% to 95% of them singletons. The source material was naive CD4+ T cells sorted from blood. Subset given: CD45RA+ positively selected. This TCR was recovered from a man between 18 and 29 years old in good health. The genes are TRBV6-1 and TRBJ2-7, with 8 nucleotides matching TRBD1. CDR3 nucleotides: TGTGCCAGCAGTGAAAGTTCCGGACAGGGTATCTACGAGCAGTACTTC. Protein sequence: CASSESSGQGIYEQYF.